The TCR beta chain described here comes from a study of T cell responses to AZD1222 COVID-19 vaccine. Study outcomes and limitations: Among vaccine-associated CD4 TCRs, coverage spanned spike, with dominance at 160-218 and 743-854. Increased Spike-specific TCR breadth and depth were observed after two AZD1222 doses. Nearly half of spike-specific TCRs reportedly target variant regions that are unmutated in the B.1.351 and B.1.1.7 variants. It should be noted that donors were predominantly white British and more often female, and clonal diversity was possibly underestimated.

Looked up from germline, CDR1 is LGHDT and CDR2 is YNNKEL (reference sequence). The CDR3 runs 14 residues. V was shortened by 2 bases and J by 7 bases, with 11 bases between the two germline ends. Repertoires were generated with immunoSEQ multiplex PCR, while TCRdb's copy carries only in-frame clones and drops some. Of tens of thousands of clones in the sample, less than 85% are singletons; the top ten hold 4.5%. This clone is a singleton in its sample. Its antigen remains unidentified. This receptor was taken from an adult who received the AZD1222 COVID-19 vaccine. The sample consisted of peripheral blood, taken 28 days after the second AZD1222 dose. The chain uses TRBV3-1 (or the pseudogene TRBV3-2) and TRBJ1-4; D remains ambiguous. Here the CDR3 DNA reads TGTGCCAGCAGCCAACTGGGCGCGGGTGAAAAACTGTTTTTT. As protein: CASSQLGAGEKLFF.